This T cell receptor (beta chain) was captured in a study of tumor and adjacent non-tumor tissue in lung cancer. Background on the study: On average, productive TCRbeta reads reached around 4 million per sample. Points from the study as a whole: Tumor repertoires had a smaller top 100 clone share than normal lung. Significantly higher TCR diversity was found in tumor than normal lung.

The CDR3 runs to 13 residues. Comments on this clonotype: Its target is unknown. An end of the junction does not agree with germline; a read error may underlie this.

The library came from three nested PCR rounds adapted from ARM-PCR protocols. TCRdb reprocessed the multiplex PCR reads with MiXCR, giving one entry per CDR3 protein. The sample consists of about 77,000 distinct CDR3 sequences, 76% of them appearing once. The template was RNA from unsorted bulk tissue. The normal lung tissue was taken more than 3 cm from the tumor edge. The sequence was collected from a man between 65 and 85 years old with non-small cell lung cancer. The sequenced material came from distant non-tumor lung tissue. V and J are TRBV12-3 or TRBV12-4 and TRBJ1-2; TRBD1 agrees at 7 bases. CDR3 nucleotides: TGTGCCAGCTGTCTGACAGGGAGTTATGTCTACACCTTC. It yields the protein CASCLTGSYVYTF.